This passage covers 22 T cell receptor beta chains from one sample sequenced in a study of shared clonotypes between healthy human individuals. Some clones are missing from TCRdb's copy, which holds only in-frame ones; the method was immunoSEQ multiplex PCR. In the table there are approximately 470,000 clones, roughly 80% of which are singletons. Input material: PBMCs. The receptors were gathered from a woman aged 40 to 49 in good health. Some clones in this sample may be carry-over from other donors' samples.

On this clone itself: One base away lies a much larger clone, so this may be a sequencing read error. The genes are TRBV28 and TRBJ2-1; D tentatively fits TRBD1 or TRBD2 (7 bases each). V lost 6 bases, J lost 3 bases, and 15 bases lay in between. CDR3 size: 15 residues. CDR1 and CDR2 (germline): MDHEN, SYDVKM. CDR3 bases: TGTGCCAGCAGGCCAGGGGGGGACTACTACAATGAGCAGTTCTTC. Translated: CASRPGGDYYNEQFF.

The count of this clone is one. This chain connects TRBV28 to TRBJ2-7, with a possible D match to TRBD2 (8 bases). V dropped 6 bases and J dropped 1 base, with 22 bases sitting between them. CDR1 is MDHEN, CDR2 SYDVKM, per germline. CDR3 length: 17 residues. DNA for the CDR3: TGTGCCAGCAGCAACCCTCGGGGGGGGACAGCGTCCTACGAGCAGTACTTC. It yields the protein CASSNPRGGTASYEQYF.

In the case of this clone: A far larger clone is one base from this, pointing to a likely read error. The same CDR3 can be traced to other DNA sequences in this sample. This sequence joins TRBV2 and TRBJ1-1; no firm D call. The V end was cut by 6 bases, the J end by 1 base, with 21 bases between. The CDR3 consists of 17 residues. The germline V gene encodes CDR1 SNHLY and CDR2 FYNNEI. Here the CDR3 DNA reads TGTGCCAGCAGCCACGGGCTGCGACGGCTGGAGAACACTGAAGCTTTCTTT. This gives the protein CASSHGLRRLENTEAFF.

Turning to this clone: One base separates it from a far larger clone, so it is likely a read error. J is TRBJ1-5 and V is TRBV5-1; no definite D call. The germline V and J ends were trimmed by 7 bases and 0 bases, with 11 bases remaining between them. CDR3 length equals 14 residues. Per germline, CDR1 SGHRS and CDR2 YFSETQ. The CDR3 coding sequence is TGCGCCAGCGGCTCGGACGGTAGCAATCAGCCCCAGCATTTT. This sequence encodes CASGSDGSNQPQHF. The whole variable domain, filled in from reference TRBV5-1 and TRBJ1-5, reads KAGVTQTPRYLIKTRGQQVTLSCSPISGHRSVSWYQQTPGQGLQFLFEYFSETQRNKGNFPGRFSGRQFSNSRSEMNVSTLELGDSALYLCASGSDGSNQPQHFGDGTRLSIL.

About this clone itself: With only one base between it and a far larger clone, this is likely a read error. Likely a read error: the CDR3 ends without its conserved phenylalanine or tryptophan. CDR3 loop: CASSLAGANTGELFL. The CDR3 nucleotides read TGTGCCAGCAGTTTAGCGGGGGCGAACACCGGGGAGCTGTTTTTG. The chain is built from TRBV28 and TRBJ2-2; 7 positions agree with TRBD2. CDR1 MDHEN and CDR2 SYDVKM come from the germline V gene. The V gene end was trimmed by 2 bases and the J gene end by 0 bases; junction bases not matched to a gene: 0. The CDR3 is made up of 15 amino acids.

The chain joins TRBV5-4 to TRBJ2-2; no clear D gene. The CDR3 is made up of 13 amino acids. Germline V gene sequence: CDR1 SGHNT, CDR2 YYREEE (reference sequence). With 4 bases removed from V and 4 bases from J, the gap between germline ends came to 8 bases. In nucleotides, the CDR3 is TGTGCCAGCAGCCGGGTTTCCACCGGGGAGCTGTTTTTT. This codes for CASSRVSTGELFF.

The V and J genes are TRBV30 and TRBJ2-2, with D perhaps matching TRBD2 (5 bases). The CDR3 extends over 12 amino acids. Trimming removed 0 bases at V and 8 bases at J, with 7 bases between. CDR1 is GTSNPN and CDR2 is SVGIG in the germline V gene (reference sequence). The CDR3 protein is CAWSVRGGELFF. The DNA for the CDR3 is TGTGCCTGGAGTGTACGAGGGGGGGAGCTGTTTTTT.

As to this clone: This is likely an artifact of a read error, given a far larger clone one base away. V and J are TRBV5-1 and TRBJ2-7; unclear D gene. Germline values: CDR1 SGHRS, CDR2 YFSETQ. CDR3 size: 13 residues. The ends were cut back, 0 bases at V and 3 bases at J, with 7 bases in the middle. CDR3 amino acids: CASSLEQSYEQYF. CDR3 DNA: TGCGCCAGCAGCTTGGAACAGAGCTACGAGCAGTACTTC.

The chain employs TRBV7-9 and TRBJ2-7, with 7 bases matching TRBD1. The V segment lost 5 bases and the J segment 0 bases; nucleotides outside the gene matches: 10. Germline loops: CDR1 SEHNR, CDR2 FQNEAQ (reference sequence). CDR3 size: 16 residues. The CDR3 here is CASSVEPGQSSYEQYF. The CDR3 DNA follows: TGTGCCAGCAGCGTGGAACCGGGACAGAGCTCCTACGAGCAGTACTTC.

The DNA of the CDR3 is TGTGCCTGGAGTCCTCGACTAGCGGAATACAATGAGCAGTTCTTC. Protein: CAWSPRLAEYNEQFF. The genes are TRBV30 and TRBJ2-1, with 9 bases fitting TRBD2. Germline-derived CDR1 and CDR2 are GTSNPN and SVGIG (reference sequence). This CDR3 spans 15 amino acids. V gave up 2 bases and J gave up 4 bases; unmatched junction bases: 6.

This sequence joins TRBV28 and TRBJ1-1; D is unclear. The V end was cut by 9 bases, the J end by 6 bases, with 11 bases between. CDR3 length: 11 residues. Germline V CDR1 and CDR2: MDHEN, SYDVKM. The CDR3 DNA sequence: TGTGCCAGTGGGAAGATCTCTGAAGCTTTCTTT. As protein: CASGKISEAFF.

Turning to this clone: Only one base separates this from a far larger clonotype, so it likely reflects a read error. The gene calls are TRBV15 and TRBJ2-7, with 8 bases identical to TRBD2. Germline V CDR1 and CDR2: LNHNV, YYDKDF (reference sequence). CDR3 length: 19 amino acids. With 1 base clipped from V and 0 bases from J, the junction kept 14 bases outside the gene matches. CDR3 loop: CATSRAPASGPIRSYEQYF. CDR3 coding DNA: TGTGCCACCAGCAGAGCCCCGGCTAGCGGGCCTATCCGCTCCTACGAGCAGTACTTC.

As regards this clone: A far larger clone is only one base removed, so a read error is likely. Other nucleotide sequences in the sample specify the same CDR3. The J gene is TRBJ1-5, the V gene TRBV28; D perhaps matches TRBD1 (6 bases). Germline V gene lookup returns CDR1 MDHEN and CDR2 SYDVKM. The CDR3 covers 14 residues. CDR3 protein: CASSLGRGSQPQHF. The CDR3 DNA follows: TGTGCTAGCAGTTTGGGTAGGGGGAGTCAGCCCCAGCATTTT.

This chain links TRBV6-1 with TRBJ2-7; 10 bases fit TRBD1. Germline values: CDR1 MNHNS, CDR2 SASEGT. The junction had 9 bases not matched to a gene; V was cut back by 8 bases and J by 5 bases. CDR3 length: 14 residues. The CDR3, as DNA: TGTGCCAGCTACGACAGGGGGCTCCGGAACGAGCAGTACTTC. Protein: CASYDRGLRNEQYF.

Turning to this clone: A clone one base away is much larger, so this may be a read error. This chain connects TRBV27 to TRBJ2-1, with 15 positions matching TRBD2. CDR1 is MNHEY and CDR2 is SMNVEV in the germline V gene (reference sequence). This CDR3 has 16 residues. CDR3 in DNA: TGTGCCAGCAGTATGGGGACTAGCGGGGGGTACAATGAGCAGCTCTTC. Protein: CASSMGTSGGYNEQLF.

A note on this clone: A read error is the likely source, as a far larger clone sits one nucleotide away. Additional DNA sequences in this sample encode the identical CDR3. This chain uses TRBV28 with TRBJ1-2; 7 bases align to TRBD1. This CDR3 is 12 amino acids long. Germline V gene lookup returns CDR1 MDHEN and CDR2 SYDVKM. CDR3 sequence (DNA): TGTGCTACCAAACCCGACAGGGCTGGCTACACCTTC. Residues: CATKPDRAGYTF.

As regards this clone: The sample holds other DNA sequences that translate to the same CDR3. V and J are TRBV7-9 and TRBJ2-7; D gene uncertain. Germline lookup yields CDR1 SEHNR and CDR2 FQNEAQ (reference sequence). The CDR3 runs 12 residues. V shed 3 bases and J shed 2 bases, with 5 bases lying between them. The CDR3 bases are TGTGCCAGCAGCTTGGTCCCCTACGAGCAGTACTTC. It translates to CASSLVPYEQYF. Variable domain in full (rest from reference TRBV7-9 and TRBJ2-7): DTGVSQNPRHKITKRGQNVTFRCDPISEHNRLYWYRQTLGQGPEFLTYFQNEAQLEKSRLLSDRFSAERPKGSFSTLEIQRTEQGDSAMYLCASSLVPYEQYFGPGTRLTVT.

This rearrangement joins TRBV28 to TRBJ2-7; 8 positions agree with TRBD1. Germline V gene data show CDR1 as MDHEN and CDR2 as SYDVKM. This CDR3 region has 14 residues. The V and J ends lost 5 bases and 0 bases, in that order; junction bases with no gene match: 3. The chain's CDR3 is CASSIDRGSYEQYF. The CDR3 nucleotides read TGTGCCAGCAGTATCGACAGGGGCTCCTACGAGCAGTACTTC.

The chain combines TRBV4-1 with TRBJ2-1; 8 bases map to TRBD1. The germline V gene encodes CDR1 MGHRA and CDR2 YSYEKL. With V trimmed by 4 bases and J by 5 bases, 7 bases remained unmatched. The CDR3 is 15 amino acids. CDR3 DNA: TGCGCCAGCAGCCGGACAGGGTTTGGGGACAATGAGCAGTTCTTC. Translated, it gives CASSRTGFGDNEQFF.

V and J are TRBV11-2 and TRBJ2-7; weak D call: TRBD1 (5 bases). CDR3 length: 15 residues. The germline V gene encodes CDR1 SGHAT and CDR2 FQNNGV. V dropped 1 base and J dropped 0 bases, with 10 bases sitting between them. DNA for the CDR3: TGTGCCAGCAGCTTAGTTGGACAAAGCTCCTACGAGCAGTACTTC. It encodes CASSLVGQSSYEQYF.

This clone was recorded a few times. Additional DNA sequences in this sample encode the identical CDR3. J is TRBJ1-1 and V is TRBV4-2; D uncertain. The CDR3 runs 14 residues. Germline V gene lookup returns CDR1 LGHNA and CDR2 YNFKEQ. V lost 1 base and J 3 bases, leaving 9 bases between the germline ends. The CDR3 DNA is TGTGCCAGCAGCCAAGGTCTCGGGGACACTGAAGCTTTCTTT. This translates into CASSQGLGDTEAFF.

V and J are TRBV9 and TRBJ1-1, with 9 positions matching TRBD1. This CDR3 is 18 amino acids long. The germline V gene encodes CDR1 SGDLS and CDR2 YYNGEE. V shed 4 bases and J 0 bases; nucleotides not matched to a gene: 13. The CDR3 DNA is TGTGCCAGCAGCCCCGGGACAGGGTTCCCGGGGATGAACACTGAAGCTTTCTTT. Its protein is CASSPGTGFPGMNTEAFF.